This T cell receptor beta chain was profiled in a study of beta chain features in type 1 diabetes. The CDR3 runs 13 residues. V lost 4 bases, J lost 5 bases, and 3 bases stayed unmatched. Germline CDR1 and CDR2: SGHRS and YFSETQ. This clone came up a few times. Isolated RNA was reverse transcribed in full, so expressed TCRB transcripts were sequenced. Here immunoSEQ multiplex PCR was the method, and the copy in TCRdb shows in-frame clones only, minus some. The table records 400,000 to 550,000 clones, about an eighth of them present only once. The rearrangement links TRBV5-1 to TRBJ2-4; 7 nucleotides match TRBD1. The sequence was collected from a woman aged 18-29 years in good health. The sequenced sample consisted of naive CD4+ T cells from blood. The CDR3 loop reads CASSVGTENIQYF. The DNA of the CDR3 is TGCGCCAGCAGCGTCGGGACAGAAAACATTCAGTACTTC. Full variable domain (rest looked up from reference TRBV5-1 and TRBJ2-4): KAGVTQTPRYLIKTRGQQVTLSCSPISGHRSVSWYQQTPGQGLQFLFEYFSETQRNKGNFPGRFSGRQFSNSRSEMNVSTLELGDSALYLCASSVGTENIQYFGAGTRLSVL.